The next 25 T cell receptor beta chains were all read from a single sample in a study of blood T cells in healthy people across ages. With a J-beta primer mix and a sample-barcoded 5' primer, a second PCR ran 7 to 11 cycles. TCRdb analysed the 5' RACE reads with MiXCR anew, one entry per CDR3 protein. The top ten clones hold less than 5% of a sample with about 1.5 million distinct CDR3 sequences, roughly 43% of them seen once. Sequencing input: blood. The receptors here all came from a woman younger than 35 in good health.

This clonotype was detected only a few times. In nucleotides, the CDR3 is TGTGCCAGCAGCGTAGGACCGGGAGGCCACGACGAGCAGTACTTC. This translates into CASSVGPGGHDEQYF. The V gene is TRBV9, the J gene TRBJ2-7; 7 bases match TRBD2. This CDR3 spans 15 amino acids. Germline CDR1 and CDR2: SGDLS and YYNGEE. The V segment lost 0 bases and the J segment 5 bases; nucleotides outside the gene matches: 8.

This clonotype was picked up a small number of times. The chain recombines TRBV10-3 with TRBJ2-3; no definite D call. The CDR3 consists of 11 residues. The V gene's germline CDR1 is ENHRY and CDR2 SYGVKD. Trimming shortened V by 10 bases and J by 0 bases, and 5 bases separated the two germline ends. The CDR3 coding sequence is TGTGCCACCGAGAGCACAGATACGCAGTATTTT. This gives the protein CATESTDTQYF.

This clonotype was detected a few times. The chain links TRBV7-2 to TRBJ1-2; 7 bases match TRBD1. There are 14 residues in the CDR3. V trimming: 10 bases; J trimming: 4 bases; junction bases outside the gene matches: 12. Germline V gene data show CDR1 as SGHTA and CDR2 as FQGNSA. CDR3 residues: CATRLQGDSYGYTF. The DNA for the CDR3 is TGTGCCACGAGGTTGCAGGGGGACAGCTATGGCTACACCTTC.

The gene calls are TRBV12-3 or TRBV12-4 and TRBJ1-4, with 9 bases fitting TRBD1. This CDR3 contains 13 residues. V shed 5 bases and J 7 bases; nucleotides not matched to a gene: 2. CDR3 coding DNA: TGTGCCAGCAGTGGGACAGGGCCTGAAAAACTGTTTTTT. Encoded protein: CASSGTGPEKLFF.

This clonotype came up many times. The CDR3 sequence is CASSLLGTSGYEQYF. CDR3 DNA sequence: TGCGCCAGCAGCCTCCTCGGGACTAGCGGCTACGAGCAGTACTTC. This chain joins TRBV5-1 and TRBJ2-7; 11 positions agree with TRBD2. Germline CDR1 reads SGHRS; CDR2 reads YFSETQ. Trimming took 4 bases from V and 3 from J; bases not matched to a gene: 6. This CDR3 has 15 amino acids.

In its sample, this clonotype was seen a few times. This rearrangement joins TRBV6-2 or TRBV6-3 to TRBJ2-4; 14 bases are shared with TRBD2. Germline V gene data show CDR1 as MNHEY and CDR2 as SVGEGT. V lost 6 bases and J lost 6; bases outside the gene matches: 4. This CDR3 spans 15 amino acids. In DNA form, the CDR3 reads TGTGCCAGCAGAGACGGGACTAGCGGGAGAAACATTCAGTACTTC. Translation gives CASRDGTSGRNIQYF.

This clonotype was seen more than once but under ten times. The chain combines TRBV4-3 with TRBJ2-7, with D hard to call. With 4 bases removed from V and 3 bases from J, the gap between germline ends came to 10 bases. The CDR3 has 13 amino acids. Per germline, CDR1 LGHNA and CDR2 YSLEER. The CDR3 here is CASSPAPFYEQYF. The CDR3 coding sequence is TGCGCCAGCAGCCCAGCCCCGTTCTACGAGCAGTACTTC.

This clonotype turned up a few times. This may be a read error, as it is one base from a much larger clone. This rearrangement joins TRBV5-1 to TRBJ2-7; possible D gene TRBD2, 5 bases. The V end was cut by 0 bases, the J end by 4 bases, with 17 bases between. CDR1 SGHRS and CDR2 YFSETQ come from the germline V gene. The CDR3 length is 16 residues. The CDR3 spells CASSLGHRERVYEQYF. As DNA, the CDR3 is TGCGCCAGCAGCTTGGGACACCGGGAAAGGGTGTACGAGCAGTACTTC.

The gene calls are TRBV11-2 and TRBJ2-7; 7 nucleotides match TRBD1. The ends lost 4 bases at V and 8 bases at J; junction bases unmatched: 8. The CDR3 is made up of 13 amino acids. Germline-derived CDR1 and CDR2 are SGHAT and FQNNGV. CDR3 protein: CASSSDRRRKQYF. The CDR3, as DNA: TGTGCCAGCAGCTCGGACAGGAGGCGCAAGCAGTACTTC.

The chain has TRBV12-3 or TRBV12-4 and TRBJ1-1; a possible D gene is TRBD1 (5 bases). This CDR3 has 15 amino acids. V was pared by 7 bases and J by 4 bases, with 19 bases between. This CDR3 reads CASTPGPPKGTEAFF. For the CDR3, the DNA is TGTGCCAGCACCCCGGGACCGCCCAAGGGCACTGAAGCTTTCTTT.

There are a few counts of this clonotype. This chain joins TRBV4-1 and TRBJ2-4; no clear D. The end of the DNA fits TRBJ2-7 better, so the J call may be wrong. The CDR3 loop spans 14 amino acids. In germline, CDR1 is MGHRA, CDR2 YSYEKL. CDR3 sequence: CASSQDPADAEQYF. In DNA, the CDR3 is TGCGCCAGCAGCCAAGATCCAGCTGACGCCGAGCAGTACTTC.

This chain joins TRBV20-1 and TRBJ1-4; tentatively, D is TRBD1 (6 bases). Trimming pared 7 bases from V and 7 bases from J, leaving 13 bases between. The germline V gene has CDR1 DFQATT and CDR2 SNEGSKA (reference sequence). The CDR3 contains 12 residues. The CDR3 DNA sequence: TGCAGTGTTACAGGGTTGGGTGAAAAACTGTTTTTT. Protein: CSVTGLGEKLFF.

This clonotype was observed a few times. This chain connects TRBV4-3 to TRBJ1-2; tentatively, D is TRBD1 (6 bases). There are 19 residues in the CDR3. Trimming pared 0 bases from V and 0 bases from J, leaving 20 bases between. CDR1 LGHNA and CDR2 YSLEER come from the germline V gene. DNA of the CDR3: TGCGCCAGCAGCCAAGATCACAGCGGACAGTGGACAACTAACTATGGCTACACCTTC. Translation: CASSQDHSGQWTTNYGYTF.

The sample holds a few counts of this clonotype. The chain uses TRBV20-1 and TRBJ2-7, with 13 nucleotides matching TRBD2. From germline, CDR1 is DFQATT and CDR2 SNEGSKA (reference sequence). The V gene end was trimmed by 0 bases and the J gene end by 2 bases; junction bases not matched to a gene: 7. This CDR3 spans 17 amino acids. In DNA, the CDR3 is TGCAGTGCTAGAGAACTAGCGGGAGGGCCAGGAGCCTACGAGCAGTACTTC. Its translation is CSARELAGGPGAYEQYF.

The chain couples TRBV12-3 or TRBV12-4 to TRBJ1-5; D unresolved. There are 15 residues in the CDR3. The ends were cut back, 0 bases at V and 0 bases at J, with 6 bases in the middle. The CDR3 DNA is TGTGCCAGCAGTTTAGCAGGGTTTAGCAATCAGCCCCAGCATTTT. Amino acid sequence: CASSLAGFSNQPQHF.

The rearrangement joins TRBV5-1 to TRBJ1-2, with D maybe TRBD1 (5 bases). This CDR3 spans 14 amino acids. Trimming left V 3 bases short and J 2 bases short, with 11 bases between. From germline, CDR1 is SGHRS and CDR2 YFSETQ. In DNA, the CDR3 is TGCGCCAGCAGCTCGCAGGGCTACAACTATGGCTACACCTTC. Translation gives CASSSQGYNYGYTF.

CDR3 sequence (DNA): TGCAGCGTGCACAGACGGATGAACACTGAAGCTTTCTTT. Protein: CSVHRRMNTEAFF. V and J are TRBV29-1 and TRBJ1-1; D call uncertain. The CDR3 consists of 13 residues. CDR1 and CDR2 from the germline V gene are SQVTM and ANQGSEA. V was shortened by 6 bases and J by 0 bases, with 11 bases between the two germline ends.

This chain uses TRBV6-6 with TRBJ2-7; D is ambiguous. Trimming shortened V by 8 bases and J by 2 bases, and 13 bases separated the two germline ends. CDR1 MNHNY and CDR2 SVGAGI come from the germline V gene (reference sequence). The CDR3 is 13 amino acids. CDR3 amino acids: CASRPREAYEQYF. The CDR3 DNA is TGTGCCAGCCGTCCGCGAGAGGCCTACGAGCAGTACTTC.

The rearrangement uses TRBV3-1 and TRBJ2-2, with 9 bases aligning to TRBD1. V shed 5 bases, J shed 4 bases, and the junction held 8 bases outside the gene matches. The germline gives CDR1 LGHDT, CDR2 YNNKEL (reference sequence). CDR3 length: 16 amino acids. The CDR3 protein is CASSAPGTGITGELFF. The CDR3 DNA follows: TGTGCCAGCAGCGCACCCGGGACAGGGATCACCGGGGAGCTGTTTTTT.

The chain carries TRBV29-1 and TRBJ2-5, with TRBD2 matching over 7 bases. The DNA end is a closer match to TRBJ2-7, so the J assignment may be wrong. CDR1 is SQVTM, CDR2 ANQGSEA, per germline. The CDR3 sequence is 15 residues long. The CDR3 loop is CSVAGPLRERSEQYF. The CDR3, as DNA: TGCAGCGTTGCGGGGCCCTTGCGGGAGCGCTCCGAGCAGTACTTC.

This clonotype has a count of ten or more. The genes are TRBV12-3 or TRBV12-4 and TRBJ2-3, with a tentative D call TRBD2 (5 bases). Trimming took off 3 bases at V and 2 bases at J, with 15 bases between the two ends. CDR3 length: 16 residues. This CDR3 reads CASSFGRLSPTDTQYF. The CDR3 bases are TGTGCCAGCAGTTTCGGCAGACTAAGCCCCACAGATACGCAGTATTTT.

The chain joins TRBV7-9 to TRBJ2-3; weak D call: TRBD2 (5 bases). V was pared by 2 bases and J by 2 bases, with 11 bases between. This CDR3 contains 15 residues. Germline assignment: CDR1 SEHNR and CDR2 FQNEAQ (reference sequence). The CDR3 region has the DNA TGTGCCAGCAGCTTATCCGAGGGCCTCACAGATACGCAGTATTTT. Translated, it gives CASSLSEGLTDTQYF.

The CDR3 sequence is CSAPTAGGYPTYEQYF. Written as DNA, the CDR3 is TGCAGTGCTCCTACAGCGGGAGGCTACCCCACCTACGAACAGTACTTC. J is TRBJ2-5 and V is TRBV20-1; TRBD2 matches at 9 bases. The trim removed 5 bases at V and 11 bases at J, leaving 21 bases unmatched. The CDR3 sequence is 16 residues long. Per the germline V gene, CDR1 is DFQATT and CDR2 is SNEGSKA (reference sequence).

The V call is TRBV29-1, the J call TRBJ2-5; D might be TRBD2 (5 bases). The V gene's germline CDR1 is SQVTM and CDR2 ANQGSEA. This CDR3 has 11 amino acids. V was trimmed by 4 bases and J by 11 bases, leaving 14 bases between them. The CDR3: CSVGGWHEQYF. Written as DNA, the CDR3 is TGCAGCGTTGGAGGGTGGCATGAGCAGTACTTC.

This CDR3 is CASSARGGGHNEQFF. As DNA, the CDR3 is TGTGCCAGCAGCGCCCGGGGGGGAGGCCACAATGAGCAGTTCTTC. The rearrangement links TRBV11-3 to TRBJ2-1; 8 bases fit TRBD2. J gave up 5 bases and V 5 bases, and 8 bases lay outside the gene matches. The V gene's germline CDR1 is SGHNT and CDR2 YENEEA. This CDR3 contains 15 residues.